The present TCR beta chain was sequenced within a study of blood T cell repertoires in COVID-19. Study as a whole: The samples span acute and convalescent COVID-19 from the United States, Italy and Spain. PBMCs, B-cell-depleted T cells, or T cells provided the cDNA or gDNA that made up the material.

Per the study methods: The assay estimated nucleated cells by amplifying reference gene primers. Here immunoSEQ multiplex PCR was the method, and the copy in TCRdb shows in-frame clones only, minus some. That table supplies the V and J calls and clone size; D and trimming were determined from the DNA. The sample yields over 130,000 clones, around 85% seen once. V lost 1 base and J lost 5; bases outside the gene matches: 6. Germline V gene lookup returns CDR1 MNHEY and CDR2 SMNVEV (reference sequence). CDR3 length: 17 residues. The sequenced material came from peripheral blood. The clonotype originates from an older man with acute or convalescent COVID-19. This chain links TRBV27 with TRBJ2-2; 11 bases line up with TRBD2. The CDR3 sequence: CASSLWATSGTTGELFF. The CDR3 DNA sequence: TGTGCCAGCAGTTTATGGGCGACTAGCGGGACGACCGGGGAGCTGTTTTTT.